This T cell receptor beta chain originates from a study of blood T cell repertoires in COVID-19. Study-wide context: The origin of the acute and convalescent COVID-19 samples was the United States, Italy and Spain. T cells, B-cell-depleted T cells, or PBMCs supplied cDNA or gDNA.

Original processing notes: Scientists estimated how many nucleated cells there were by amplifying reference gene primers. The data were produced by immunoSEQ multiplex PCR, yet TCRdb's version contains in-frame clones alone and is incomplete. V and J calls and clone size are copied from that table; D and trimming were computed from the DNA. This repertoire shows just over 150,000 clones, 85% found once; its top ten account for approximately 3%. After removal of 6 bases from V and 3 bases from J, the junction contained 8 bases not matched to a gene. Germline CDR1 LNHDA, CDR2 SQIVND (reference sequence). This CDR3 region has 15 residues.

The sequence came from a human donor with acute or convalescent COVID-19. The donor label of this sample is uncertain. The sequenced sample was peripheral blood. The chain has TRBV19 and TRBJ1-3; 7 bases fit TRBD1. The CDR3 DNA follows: TGTGCCAGTAGCCCCGGAAGGGGGCGTGGAAACACCATATATTTT. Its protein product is CASSPGRGRGNTIYF.